The entry that follows covers one T cell receptor beta chain sequence. Its antigen has not been determined. Base qualities are missing; no much larger clone stands one base away. Using the deep immunoSEQ assay, TCR CDR3 regions were amplified from genomic DNA by multiplex PCR. Extracted genomic DNA from each cell subset was distributed evenly across all wells of several immunoSEQ 96-well plates, and each plate was treated as a replicate. For sorted subsets, around 0.2 ug of genomic DNA, equivalent to around 30,000 T cell genomes, went into each replicate PCR. The purified libraries were quantified using a Qubit 3.0 fluorometer, sized with a Bioanalyzer 2100, and then quantified again using the KAPA Library Quantification kit. A separate single-read 150-cycle Illumina NextSeq 550 flow cell was used to sequence each immunoSEQ 96-well plate. The published analysis was carried out like this. Because only junctional sequences without quality scores were contained in the immunoSEQ output, filtering matching that applied to full-length reads could not be performed. Sequences were annotated with PyIR, a Python wrapper for IgBLAST v1.9, and V/J genes and CDR3 were assigned using IMGT germline references. Reads were removed for weak V/J assignments (E-value above 1e-6), missing CDR3, stop codons, out-of-frame junctions, or ambiguous translated residues. V3J clonotypes were defined as sequences sharing an identical inferred V gene, J gene, and CDR3 amino acid sequence. The percentage overlap between two repertoires was calculated by dividing the number of shared unique clonotypes by the size of the smaller repertoire. Three approaches were used to assess repertoire richness: RTK rarefaction, the Chao1 estimator, and Recon v2.1 estimates of unobserved clonotypes. Generation probabilities were computed with OLGA for all TCRbeta clonotypes obtained by the gDNA method from a handful of donors. The immuneACCESS repertoire file appears here via TCRdb, limited to in-frame rearrangements. These files lack a portion of the clones; in checked studies, under half of the deficit traces to unresolved V genes, and the cause of the others is not known. The DNA gave D and trimming, while V, J and clone size come from that table. The sample has approximately 1,500,000 clones on record, roughly 98% of them singletons. The top ten clones comprise around 0.47% of the sample.

This entry belongs to a study of shared clonotypes between healthy human individuals (TCRdb year 2020). In the study overall: A few men and a couple of women, aged 18 to 49 years, made up the cohort. Per donor, three plates each were used for CD4 naive and CD4 memory, two for CD8 naive, and one for CD8 memory. The study deeply sequenced blood TCR repertoires of about five healthy adults to estimate repertoire size and the extent of clonotype sharing between individuals. To increase sequencing depth and limit assay-specific biases, different laboratories used diverse techniques to prepare libraries and sequence TCR repertoires. Between about 0.8 and 9 billion PBMCs per donor were obtained by leukapheresis.

From the germline V gene, CDR1 is MDHEN and CDR2 is SYDVKM. Cut back by 1 base and 3 bases, the V and J ends lie 16 bases apart. Measured from the cysteine to the phenylalanine, the CDR3 is 16 residues long. CDR3 DNA is the only sequence kept; it has 48 bases, read in frame from the first base. Broader findings and caveats from the paper: Only blood was sampled, and tissue TCR repertoires likely differ from those in blood. Pairwise subsampling indicated that sequencing depth was expected to affect the degree of clonotype sharing among donors. The small number of donors limited the genetic and exposure-history diversity represented. Naive subsets generally had larger estimated clonotype richness than memory subsets did. Higher generation probabilities were observed for clonotypes shared by all four sorted-subset donors than for non-shared clonotypes. Incomplete sequencing was indicated by rarefaction of sorted-subset datasets, despite the large sequencing depth. When a few donors were compared, the shared fraction of clonotypes was around 5% for naive CD4, around 3.5% for naive CD8, 2% to 2.5% for memory CD4, and 0.35% to 0.4% for memory CD8.

The donors were healthy, HIV-negative adults who had no recently reported acute infections or vaccinations. Only Caucasian adults living in Nashville, Tennessee, USA were represented among the donors. Magnetic negative selection was used to enrich CD4+ T cells, after which naive cells were positively selected on CD45RA and the negative fraction became the memory subset. Blood was obtained by leukapheresis, after which PBMCs were separated by Ficoll-Histopaque density gradient centrifugation and cryopreserved in liquid nitrogen vapor phase. Purity and quantity of every magnetically sorted T cell population were checked by analytical flow cytometry. From each sorted fraction, genomic DNA was isolated and quantified by UV absorbance on a Nanodrop 2000c.

The source material was naive CD4+ T cells sorted from blood. The sample's cell subset or site label, in plain terms: CD45RA+ positively selected. The chain uses TRBV28 and TRBJ2-7; the best D guess is TRBD1, with 5 bases matching. This receptor was identified in a man aged 25-45 years in good health. CDR3 protein: CASSLLGRERDYEQYF. Here is the DNA: TGTGCCAGCAGTTTATTGGGCAGGGAAAGGGACTACGAGCAGTACTTC.